This entry lists 15 T cell receptor beta chains sequenced from one sample in a study of blood T cell repertoires in COVID-19. Only in-frame clones appear in the TCRdb table, and some are missing; sequencing was by immunoSEQ multiplex PCR. Of 180,000 or so clones listed, just under 80% were seen once; the top ten hold 2.5% to 3%. Sequenced material: peripheral blood. All receptors derive from a woman older than 75 with active or convalescent COVID-19.

V gene TRBV5-4 combines with J gene TRBJ1-1; D not resolved. The CDR3 consists of 14 residues. V lost 4 bases, J lost 4 bases, and 14 bases lay in between. The germline V gene has CDR1 SGHNT and CDR2 YYREEE (reference sequence). Here the CDR3 DNA reads TGTGCCAGCAGCGCACCAAACTTCGGCACTGAAGCTTTCTTT. The encoded protein is CASSAPNFGTEAFF.

The rearrangement links TRBV30 to TRBJ2-6, with 8 bases aligning to TRBD1. J gave up 1 base and V 2 bases, and 7 bases lay outside the gene matches. The CDR3 runs 17 residues. Germline V gives CDR1 GTSNPN, CDR2 SVGIG (reference sequence). The CDR3 DNA reads TGTGCCTGGAGTTCCGACAGGGGAAATTCTGGGGCCAACGTCCTGACTTTC. This codes for CAWSSDRGNSGANVLTF.

This sequence joins TRBV4-1 and TRBJ1-2; TRBD1 matches at 9 bases. Germline V gene data show CDR1 as MGHRA and CDR2 as YSYEKL. Trimming at V came to 5 bases and at J to 3 bases, leaving 7 bases not matched to a gene. This CDR3 spans 15 amino acids. The CDR3 DNA reads as TGCGCCAGCAGCAAGTGGGACAGGGTGGACTATGGCTACACCTTC. This gives the protein CASSKWDRVDYGYTF.

The rearrangement joins TRBV6-5 to TRBJ1-1; a weak D match, TRBD1 (6 bases). The germline CDR1 and CDR2 sequences are MNHEY and SVGAGI. The CDR3 is made up of 15 amino acids. V was trimmed by 7 bases and J by 1 base, leaving 16 bases between them. CDR3 sequence (DNA): TGTGCCAGCACCGAACTTCCGGGACAGAACACTGAAGCTTTCTTT. Its protein is CASTELPGQNTEAFF.

This chain connects TRBV5-1 to TRBJ2-1; the D gene is possibly TRBD1 (6 bases). The CDR3 runs to 15 residues. CDR1 and CDR2 from the germline V gene are SGHRS and YFSETQ. V was trimmed by 0 bases and J by 2 bases, leaving 9 bases between them. The CDR3 DNA is TGCGCCAGCAGCTTGGGACAGGACCCCTACAATGAGCAGTTCTTC. Amino acids: CASSLGQDPYNEQFF.

Comment on this clone: Other DNA variants within this sample encode the same CDR3. The genes are TRBV5-1 and TRBJ2-3; D perhaps matches TRBD2 (5 bases). Germline assignment: CDR1 SGHRS and CDR2 YFSETQ. CDR3 length equals 15 residues. Trimming shortened V by 0 bases and J by 2 bases, and 10 bases separated the two germline ends. The CDR3 spells CASSLAGRVTDTQYF. The DNA of the CDR3 is TGCGCCAGCAGCTTGGCCGGGCGGGTCACAGATACGCAGTATTTT.

The rearrangement joins TRBV3-1 (or the pseudogene TRBV3-2) to TRBJ1-1, with 7 bases that match TRBD1. The CDR3 totals 14 residues. J was trimmed by 5 bases and V by 3 bases; bases with no gene match: 6. From germline, CDR1 is LGHDT and CDR2 YNNKEL (reference sequence). The CDR3 is CASSHDREYTEAFF. In DNA form, the CDR3 reads TGTGCCAGCAGCCACGACAGGGAGTATACTGAAGCTTTCTTT.

This rearrangement joins TRBV6-2 or TRBV6-3 to TRBJ2-7; 8 positions match TRBD2. Germline CDR1 reads MNHEY; CDR2 reads SVGEGT. J lost 3 bases, V lost 4 bases, and 5 bases had no gene match. The CDR3 runs to 14 residues. The CDR3 region is CASSLSGGNYEQYF. For the CDR3, the DNA is TGTGCCAGCAGTTTGAGCGGGGGCAACTACGAGCAGTACTTC.

The chain uses TRBV6-5 and TRBJ2-7, with a tentative D call TRBD2 (5 bases). Trimming cost V 6 bases and J 6 bases, with 21 bases left between them. Germline-derived CDR1 and CDR2 are MNHEY and SVGAGI. This CDR3 region has 15 residues. CDR3 residues: CASSNLPGTNFEQYF. The CDR3 DNA sequence: TGTGCCAGCAGCAACCTACCGGGAACAAACTTCGAGCAGTACTTC.

This chain uses TRBV28 with TRBJ1-1; 7 bases line up with TRBD1. The CDR3 extends over 13 amino acids. V lost 7 bases to trimming and J lost 0 bases; unmatched junction nucleotides: 2. The germline V gene encodes CDR1 MDHEN and CDR2 SYDVKM. CDR3 loop: CASKTGMNTEAFF. CDR3 coding DNA: TGTGCCAGCAAGACAGGGATGAACACTGAAGCTTTCTTT.

The genes are TRBV6-6 and TRBJ1-2; 7 positions agree with TRBD1. With V trimmed by 6 bases and J by 7 bases, 2 bases remained unmatched. This CDR3 has 11 amino acids. Germline-derived CDR1 and CDR2 are MNHNY and SVGAGI (reference sequence). CDR3 protein: CASSRQGGYTF. DNA of the CDR3: TGTGCCAGCAGCCGACAGGGTGGCTACACCTTC.

The chain has TRBV9 and TRBJ2-7; TRBD1 matches 9 bases. Germline V gene lookup returns CDR1 SGDLS and CDR2 YYNGEE. The CDR3 sequence is 14 residues long. Unmatched junction bases numbered 6, after V lost 4 bases and J lost 4 bases. Here the CDR3 DNA reads TGTGCCAGCAGCCTAGGACAGGGGAAATACGAGCAGTACTTC. Translating it yields CASSLGQGKYEQYF.

This rearrangement joins TRBV19 to TRBJ2-1, with D perhaps matching TRBD1 (6 bases). The CDR3 length is 13 residues. V was clipped by 8 bases and J by 4 bases, with 12 bases between them. Germline-derived CDR1 and CDR2 are LNHDA and SQIVND (reference sequence). This CDR3 is CASGRGPYNEQFF. The CDR3 DNA follows: TGTGCCAGTGGCAGGGGCCCTTACAATGAGCAGTTCTTC.

The rearrangement links TRBV2 to TRBJ1-1; no reliable D call. The V end lost 2 bases, the J end lost 1 base, and 8 bases lay between the germline ends. Germline V lookup: CDR1 SNHLY, CDR2 FYNNEI. The CDR3 is made up of 14 amino acids. The CDR3 DNA follows: TGTGCCAGCAGTGAACGGAGTTGGAACACTGAAGCTTTCTTT. Its protein product is CASSERSWNTEAFF.

As DNA, the CDR3 is TGCAGCGTTGGTTTAAACCAAGAGACCCAGTACTTC. Translation: CSVGLNQETQYF. The chain has TRBV29-1 and TRBJ2-5, with D uncertain. The CDR3 totals 12 residues. In germline, CDR1 is SQVTM, CDR2 ANQGSEA. Trimming took 4 bases from V and 0 from J, leaving 6 bases between them. Drawing the rest from reference TRBV29-1 and TRBJ2-5, the complete variable domain is SAVISQKPSRDICQRGTSLTIQCQVDSQVTMMFWYRQQPGQSLTLIATANQGSEATYESGFVIDKFPISRPNLTFSTLTVSNMSPEDSSIYLCSVGLNQETQYFGPGTRLLVL.